A selection of T cell receptor beta chains follows, all from one sample in a study of blood T cell repertoires in COVID-19. TCRdb's copy holds only in-frame clones and misses some; the assay was immunoSEQ multiplex PCR. There are under 65,000 clones in the sample; about 90% occur only once, and around 21% lies in the top ten. The specimen sequenced was peripheral blood. The receptors originated from a woman aged 80 or over with COVID-19, enrolled during active disease. Each CDR3 is given with its conserved first and last residue. Fields, in order: CDR3 length, J gene, V gene, clone size, CDR3 protein. Not all rows give a size; the values are once, few, many and, for expanded clones, a class.

len: 14; j_gene: TRBJ1-5; v_gene: TRBV19; abundance: few; CDR3aa: CASSSAGSNQPQHF
len: 17; j_gene: TRBJ1-6; v_gene: TRBV2; abundance: -; CDR3aa: CASSDVAGVSYNSPLHF
len: 13; j_gene: TRBJ2-5; v_gene: TRBV7-3; abundance: -; CDR3aa: CASSYTAAGGQYF
len: 13; j_gene: TRBJ2-1; v_gene: TRBV28; abundance: -; CDR3aa: CASSRSGNNEQFF
len: 11; j_gene: TRBJ2-5; v_gene: TRBV7-9; abundance: -; CDR3aa: CASSAQESQYF
len: 16; j_gene: TRBJ2-5; v_gene: TRBV11-3; abundance: -; CDR3aa: CASSVGTSGTQETQYF
len: 15; j_gene: TRBJ2-3; v_gene: TRBV27; abundance: -; CDR3aa: CASRDFTAGADTQYF
len: 12; j_gene: TRBJ2-3; v_gene: TRBV7-3; abundance: -; CDR3aa: CASSLLAGTQYF
len: 16; j_gene: TRBJ1-2; v_gene: TRBV27; abundance: -; CDR3aa: CASSGRGTGVHYGYTF
len: 14; j_gene: TRBJ1-1; v_gene: TRBV10-2; abundance: few; CDR3aa: CASSESLRNTEAFF
len: 13; j_gene: TRBJ2-3; v_gene: TRBV24-1; abundance: -; CDR3aa: CATSDPGADTQYF
len: 17; j_gene: TRBJ2-7; v_gene: TRBV5-5; abundance: -; CDR3aa: CASSLERWQGRIYEQYF
len: 14; j_gene: TRBJ1-4; v_gene: TRBV2; abundance: -; CDR3aa: CASRDRVTNEKLFF
len: 15; j_gene: TRBJ2-5; v_gene: TRBV19; abundance: -; CDR3aa: CASSRGVGGYETQYF
len: 16; j_gene: TRBJ1-5; v_gene: TRBV19; abundance: -; CDR3aa: CASSIGGRGGNQPQHF
len: 14; j_gene: TRBJ1-1; v_gene: TRBV5-1; abundance: -; CDR3aa: CASSHGGIGTEAFF
len: 11; j_gene: TRBJ1-1; v_gene: TRBV30; abundance: few; CDR3aa: CARLVYTEAFF
len: 14; j_gene: TRBJ2-1; v_gene: TRBV5-1; abundance: -; CDR3aa: CASSEREVYNEQFF
len: 16; j_gene: TRBJ2-3; v_gene: TRBV5-1; abundance: once; CDR3aa: CASSLALAGRADTQYF
len: 17; j_gene: TRBJ1-5; v_gene: TRBV7-8; abundance: -; CDR3aa: CASSLRAGQGVNQPQHF
len: 12; j_gene: TRBJ1-2; v_gene: TRBV2; abundance: once; CDR3aa: CASSGEFYGYTF
len: 14; j_gene: TRBJ2-1; v_gene: TRBV20-1; abundance: -; CDR3aa: CSASSRGEYNEQFF
len: 16; j_gene: TRBJ1-1; v_gene: TRBV5-6; abundance: -; CDR3aa: CASSLGYGGPNTEAFF
len: 15; j_gene: TRBJ2-3; v_gene: TRBV6-1; abundance: once; CDR3aa: CASSEGTGRADTQYF
len: 16; j_gene: TRBJ2-1; v_gene: TRBV10-3; abundance: -; CDR3aa: CAISEASGGAVNEQFF
len: 16; j_gene: TRBJ2-2; v_gene: TRBV3-1/TRBV3-2; abundance: -; CDR3aa: CASSRGLAASAGELFF
len: 13; j_gene: TRBJ2-1; v_gene: TRBV6-5; abundance: -; CDR3aa: CASRDSSYNEQFF
len: 14; j_gene: TRBJ2-3; v_gene: TRBV3-1/TRBV3-2; abundance: -; CDR3aa: CASSPSTITDTQYF
len: 14; j_gene: TRBJ1-6; v_gene: TRBV14; abundance: once; CDR3aa: CASSPSQYNSPLHF
len: 14; j_gene: TRBJ2-5; v_gene: TRBV5-1; abundance: -; CDR3aa: CASSLGRGQETQYF
len: 12; j_gene: TRBJ1-1; v_gene: TRBV3-1/TRBV3-2; abundance: few; CDR3aa: CASSSADTEAFF
len: 16; j_gene: TRBJ2-1; v_gene: TRBV6-1; abundance: -; CDR3aa: CASSDPGRGKHNEQFF
len: 16; j_gene: TRBJ1-5; v_gene: TRBV4-1; abundance: once; CDR3aa: CASSQVLQGMAQPQHF
len: 15; j_gene: TRBJ1-1; v_gene: TRBV14; abundance: -; CDR3aa: CASSPWDRGNTEAFF
len: 16; j_gene: TRBJ1-6; v_gene: TRBV6-5; abundance: -; CDR3aa: CASSSQPGVSNSPLHF
len: 14; j_gene: TRBJ2-2; v_gene: TRBV5-1; abundance: -; CDR3aa: CASNIDRNTGELFF
len: 14; j_gene: TRBJ2-7; v_gene: TRBV30; abundance: -; CDR3aa: CAWSVGGNSYEQYF
len: 13; j_gene: TRBJ1-2; v_gene: TRBV5-1; abundance: -; CDR3aa: CASRLDSFYGYTF
len: 14; j_gene: TRBJ1-5; v_gene: TRBV15; abundance: -; CDR3aa: CATSRELSNQPQHF
len: 14; j_gene: TRBJ2-2; v_gene: TRBV11-3; abundance: -; CDR3aa: CAGSPDRGTGELFF
len: 15; j_gene: TRBJ2-7; v_gene: TRBV21-1; abundance: -; CDR3aa: CASSKGGQGRYEQYF
len: 15; j_gene: TRBJ1-1; v_gene: TRBV6-5; abundance: -; CDR3aa: CASSTGSTGNTEAFF
len: 15; j_gene: TRBJ1-6; v_gene: TRBV5-6; abundance: -; CDR3aa: CASRQPGQYNSPLHF
len: 17; j_gene: TRBJ1-2; v_gene: TRBV27; abundance: -; CDR3aa: CASSLSPDRGLNYGYTF
len: 15; j_gene: TRBJ2-3; v_gene: TRBV9; abundance: -; CDR3aa: CASSSKAGSTDTQYF
len: 16; j_gene: TRBJ2-1; v_gene: TRBV24-1; abundance: -; CDR3aa: CATSDPNAGGRDEQFF